This passage covers 30 T cell receptor beta chains from one sample sequenced in a study of T cell repertoires in cytomegalovirus infection. Their antigens are not known. TCRdb fed the reads into MiXCR, producing one record per CDR3 protein. The table records under 130,000 distinct CDR3 sequences, roughly two fifths of them present only once. The material was CD8+ T cells from cultured PBMCs, obtained from culture after CMV antigen stimulation. The origin of the receptors is a human donor in good health (CMV status not recorded). Some clones in this sample may be carry-over from other donors' samples.

J is TRBJ2-1 and V is TRBV12-3 or TRBV12-4; a possible D gene is TRBD1 (6 bases). The CDR3 runs 13 residues. Trimming stripped 5 bases from V and 8 bases from J, with 13 bases between. The CDR3 protein is CASSEQGFHEQFF. CDR3 DNA sequence: TGTGCCAGCAGTGAACAGGGATTCCATGAGCAGTTCTTC.

The J gene is TRBJ2-2, the V gene TRBV6-6, with 10 positions matching TRBD2. The junction had 4 bases not matched to a gene; V was cut back by 2 bases and J by 7 bases. The CDR3 has 15 residues. The germline V gene has CDR1 MNHNY and CDR2 SVGAGI (reference sequence). The CDR3 DNA reads as TGTGCCAGCAGTTACCTAGCGGGGGTGGACGGGGAGCTGTTTTTT. This gives the protein CASSYLAGVDGELFF.

This clonotype has a count of ten or more. The chain joins TRBV4-2 to TRBJ1-1, with a tentative D call TRBD1 (5 bases). V was cut by 0 bases and J by 4 bases, with 6 bases left in between. This CDR3 has 13 residues. Per the germline V gene, CDR1 is LGHNA and CDR2 is YNFKEQ. The CDR3 region is CASSQEGGTEAFF. In DNA, the CDR3 is TGTGCCAGCAGCCAAGAGGGGGGCACTGAAGCTTTCTTT.

V gene TRBV2 combines with J gene TRBJ2-7, with 10 bases fitting TRBD2. The CDR3 is 15 amino acids. Germline V gene lookup returns CDR1 SNHLY and CDR2 FYNNEI. Trimming removed 6 bases from V and 2 bases from J; junction bases left unmatched: 7. Written as DNA, the CDR3 is TGTGCCAGCAGCATTAGCGGGGGGTTTACCTACGAGCAGTACTTC. This gives the protein CASSISGGFTYEQYF. The whole variable domain, filled in from reference TRBV2 and TRBJ2-7, reads EPEVTQTPSHQVTQMGQEVILRCVPISNHLYFYWYRQILGQKVEFLVSFYNNEISEKSEIFDDQFSVERPDGSNFTLKIRSTKLEDSAMYFCASSISGGFTYEQYFGPGTRLTVT.

This chain uses TRBV30 with TRBJ1-4; no reliable D call. CDR1 and CDR2 (germline): GTSNPN, SVGIG (reference sequence). CDR3 size: 13 residues. The ends were cut back, 5 bases at V and 3 bases at J, with 10 bases in the middle. CDR3 amino acids: CAWGSGANEKLFF. CDR3 DNA: TGTGCCTGGGGGTCTGGGGCTAATGAAAAACTGTTTTTT.

The chain carries TRBV12-3 or TRBV12-4 and TRBJ1-1, with D perhaps matching TRBD1 (5 bases). This CDR3 is 13 amino acids long. Trimming removed 6 bases at V and 3 bases at J, with 11 bases between. The CDR3 sequence is CASRTVLDTEAFF. CDR3 sequence (DNA): TGTGCCAGCAGGACAGTCCTGGACACTGAAGCTTTCTTT.

The V call is TRBV19, the J call TRBJ2-1, with D tentatively TRBD1 or TRBD2 (5 bases each). The CDR3 runs to 14 residues. Trimming pared 5 bases from V and 5 bases from J, leaving 13 bases between. Germline CDR1 LNHDA, CDR2 SQIVND (reference sequence). The CDR3 spells CASSLWDANNEQFF. The CDR3 nucleotides read TGTGCCAGTAGTCTATGGGACGCCAACAATGAGCAGTTCTTC.

This clonotype was recorded many times. The rearrangement uses TRBV7-9 and TRBJ1-6; 7 nucleotides align to TRBD1. The CDR3 sequence is 15 residues long. Germline lookup yields CDR1 SEHNR and CDR2 FQNEAQ (reference sequence). Trimming at V came to 5 bases and at J to 7 bases, leaving 8 bases not matched to a gene. CDR3 sequence reads: CASSPTQGTNSPLHF. The DNA of the CDR3 is TGTGCCAGCAGCCCTACACAGGGGACCAATTCACCCCTCCACTTT. Filled out from reference TRBV7-9 and TRBJ1-6, the complete variable domain reads DTGVSQNPRHKITKRGQNVTFRCDPISEHNRLYWYRQTLGQGPEFLTYFQNEAQLEKSRLLSDRFSAERPKGSFSTLEIQRTEQGDSAMYLCASSPTQGTNSPLHFGNGTRLTVT.

The chain couples TRBV7-8 to TRBJ1-1; D might be TRBD1 (6 bases). This CDR3 has 15 amino acids. The ends were cut back, 2 bases at V and 2 bases at J, with 12 bases in the middle. CDR1 is SGHVS, CDR2 FQNEAQ, per germline. The DNA for the CDR3 is TGTGCCAGCAGCTTAACACCGGGGACAAACACTGAAGCTTTCTTT. Its translation is CASSLTPGTNTEAFF.

The chain has TRBV11-2 and TRBJ1-1, with 12 bases fitting TRBD1. CDR3 length: 19 amino acids. The junction had 14 bases not matched to a gene; V was cut back by 6 bases and J by 0 bases. CDR1 and CDR2 (germline): SGHAT, FQNNGV. CDR3 DNA: TGTGCCAGCAGGTCGGGACAGGGGGCTATTTTTTTGATGAACACTGAAGCTTTCTTT. Residues: CASRSGQGAIFLMNTEAFF.

The chain uses TRBV20-1 and TRBJ2-4, with D perhaps TRBD2 (5 bases). The ends were cut back, 2 bases at V and 8 bases at J, with 19 bases in the middle. The CDR3 length is 15 residues. CDR1 and CDR2 (germline): DFQATT, SNEGSKA (reference sequence). CDR3 region: CSARPWVLKEDIQYF. The CDR3 coding sequence is TGCAGTGCTAGACCTTGGGTCCTTAAGGAGGACATTCAGTACTTC.

This clonotype was seen a few times. The rearrangement uses TRBV18 and TRBJ2-2; the D gene is possibly TRBD1 (6 bases). The CDR3 sequence is 16 residues long. Trimming removed 2 bases at V and 2 bases at J, with 12 bases between. CDR1 and CDR2 (germline): KGHSH, LQKENI. CDR3 sequence (DNA): TGTGCCAGCTCACCAACAGGGTCCCCCAACACCGGGGAGCTGTTTTTT. Amino acids: CASSPTGSPNTGELFF.

This clonotype was recorded many times. The CDR3 region has the DNA TGTGCCAGCAGTTTCACCACCGGGGAGGGAGCCTACGAGCAGTACTTC. Amino acids: CASSFTTGEGAYEQYF. The chain is built from TRBV28 and TRBJ2-7, with 7 bases that match TRBD2. With V trimmed by 3 bases and J by 2 bases, 10 bases remained unmatched. Germline V gene data show CDR1 as MDHEN and CDR2 as SYDVKM. The CDR3 sequence is 16 residues long.

The rearrangement joins TRBV27 to TRBJ2-7; D may match TRBD1 or TRBD2 (6 bases each). From germline, CDR1 is MNHEY and CDR2 SMNVEV (reference sequence). CDR3 size: 16 residues. Trimming pared 0 bases from V and 2 bases from J, leaving 14 bases between. CDR3 amino acids: CASSLSKGGFAYEQYF. For the CDR3, the DNA is TGTGCCAGCAGTTTATCTAAGGGGGGATTCGCCTACGAGCAGTACTTC.

This clonotype was detected only a few times. The genes are TRBV27 and TRBJ2-7; tentatively, D is TRBD1 or TRBD2 (5 bases each). CDR1 and CDR2 from the germline V gene are MNHEY and SMNVEV (reference sequence). V was pared by 5 bases and J by 2 bases, with 19 bases between. This CDR3 spans 16 amino acids. The CDR3 DNA follows: TGTGCCAGCAGTCCCGAGCAGGGAGCGGCCCCCTACGAGCAGTACTTC. Its translation is CASSPEQGAAPYEQYF.

This clonotype was recorded a few times. V is TRBV19 and J is TRBJ2-7, with a tentative D call TRBD1 (5 bases). Germline CDR1 LNHDA, CDR2 SQIVND (reference sequence). This CDR3 contains 13 residues. V was shortened by 2 bases and J by 1 base, with 6 bases between the two germline ends. CDR3 DNA: TGTGCCAGTAGTATAACAGGTTCCTACGAGCAGTACTTC. Translated: CASSITGSYEQYF.

This clonotype was observed a few times. The J gene is TRBJ2-2, the V gene TRBV7-6; D perhaps matches TRBD2 (6 bases). Trimming left V 6 bases short and J 5 bases short, with 16 bases between. Germline V gene sequence: CDR1 SGHVS, CDR2 FNYEAQ. The CDR3 is 15 residues long. CDR3 in DNA: TGTGCCAGCAGTCCACTGAACGGGGGAACCGGGGAGCTGTTTTTT. Translation: CASSPLNGGTGELFF.

The chain is built from TRBV27 and TRBJ2-1; D remains ambiguous. From germline, CDR1 is MNHEY and CDR2 SMNVEV (reference sequence). CDR3 length equals 12 residues. Trimming cost V 8 bases and J 5 bases, with 10 bases left between them. CDR3 sequence: CASGFGNNEQFF. In DNA form, the CDR3 reads TGTGCCAGCGGGTTTGGGAACAATGAGCAGTTCTTC.

This clonotype was found a few times. V gene TRBV6-1 combines with J gene TRBJ2-3, with D perhaps matching TRBD2 (5 bases). This CDR3 is built from 15 residues. Per germline, CDR1 MNHNS and CDR2 SASEGT. V shed 5 bases and J shed 2 bases, with 14 bases lying between them. CDR3 loop: CASSLPGSFTDTQYF. The CDR3 DNA sequence: TGTGCCAGCAGTTTGCCGGGATCATTCACAGATACGCAGTATTTT.

Ten or more counts support this clonotype. This chain joins TRBV6-5 and TRBJ2-6; unclear D gene. The germline gives CDR1 MNHEY, CDR2 SVGAGI. The CDR3 covers 15 residues. V gave up 0 bases and J gave up 4 bases, with 7 bases separating them. CDR3 region: CASSYSGSGANVLTF. The CDR3 DNA sequence: TGTGCCAGCAGTTACTCCGGCTCCGGGGCCAACGTCCTGACTTTC.

The chain joins TRBV25-1 to TRBJ1-2; D is undetermined. Germline loops: CDR1 MGHDK, CDR2 SYGVNS. This CDR3 region has 15 residues. The V end was cut by 1 base, the J end by 6 bases, with 15 bases between. Written as DNA, the CDR3 is TGTGCCAGCAGTGAATCGGCCGTAGGCGTCGATGGCTACACCTTC. Its protein is CASSESAVGVDGYTF.

This clonotype showed up just once. This sequence joins TRBV5-1 and TRBJ2-7, with 9 positions matching TRBD1. Germline loops: CDR1 SGHRS, CDR2 YFSETQ. V dropped 7 bases and J dropped 3; count of bases not matched to a gene: 5. The CDR3 is 13 residues long. CDR3 nucleotides: TGCGCCAGCCAAGGACAGGGGAGCTACGAGCAGTACTTC. Its protein is CASQGQGSYEQYF.

This clonotype was detected only a few times. The gene calls are TRBV11-2 and TRBJ2-3; no clear D. Looked up from germline, CDR1 is SGHAT and CDR2 is FQNNGV. V was cut by 2 bases and J by 6 bases, with 12 bases left in between. This CDR3 is built from 14 residues. This chain's CDR3 is CASSLFLGWDTQYF. The CDR3, as DNA: TGTGCCAGCAGCTTATTTCTGGGGTGGGATACGCAGTATTTT.

This clonotype was seen more than once but under ten times. The V gene is TRBV27, the J gene TRBJ2-7; D may be TRBD2 (7 bases). Trimming stripped 7 bases from V and 0 bases from J, with 10 bases between. Germline lookup yields CDR1 MNHEY and CDR2 SMNVEV (reference sequence). The CDR3 covers 13 residues. The CDR3 sequence is CASMGGASYEQYF. CDR3 in DNA: TGTGCCAGCATGGGGGGGGCCTCCTACGAGCAGTACTTC.

This clonotype came up a few times. The gene calls are TRBV19 and TRBJ1-2; D might be TRBD1 (6 bases). The CDR3 loop spans 13 amino acids. Trimming removed 6 bases at V and 3 bases at J, with 11 bases between. Germline CDR1 LNHDA, CDR2 SQIVND (reference sequence). CDR3 amino acids: CASSGQTYYGYTF. Written as DNA, the CDR3 is TGTGCCAGTAGCGGACAGACTTACTATGGCTACACCTTC.

This chain joins TRBV12-3 or TRBV12-4 and TRBJ2-2; the D is unclear. V lost 5 bases, J lost 1 base, and 8 bases lay in between. The CDR3 is 14 residues long. The CDR3 nucleotides are TGTGCCAGCAGTCGGGCAGAGAACACCGGGGAGCTGTTTTTT. Translated, it gives CASSRAENTGELFF.

The gene calls are TRBV29-1 and TRBJ1-3; 10 nucleotides align to TRBD1. The V segment lost 0 bases and the J segment 8 bases; nucleotides outside the gene matches: 7. Germline V gene lookup returns CDR1 SQVTM and CDR2 ANQGSEA. The CDR3 sequence is 15 residues long. CDR3 sequence reads: CSVEDVGQGDDTIYF. The CDR3, as DNA: TGCAGCGTTGAAGATGTAGGACAGGGGGATGACACCATATATTTT. Full variable domain (remainder filled in from reference TRBV29-1 and TRBJ1-3): SAVISQKPSRDICQRGTSLTIQCQVDSQVTMMFWYRQQPGQSLTLIATANQGSEATYESGFVIDKFPISRPNLTFSTLTVSNMSPEDSSIYLCSVEDVGQGDDTIYFGEGSWLTVV.

This clonotype was detected many times. The chain carries TRBV7-2 and TRBJ2-7; D gene unclear. Germline V gene data show CDR1 as SGHTA and CDR2 as FQGNSA. The CDR3 covers 11 residues. Trimming stripped 4 bases from V and 4 bases from J, with 5 bases between. The CDR3 DNA reads TGTGCCAGCAGCTCGATATACGAGCAGTACTTC. This encodes CASSSIYEQYF.

This rearrangement joins TRBV9 to TRBJ2-1, with 9 positions matching TRBD2. The CDR3 consists of 14 residues. Germline loops: CDR1 SGDLS, CDR2 YYNGEE. Germline trimming cut 5 bases from V and 6 bases from J; bases unmatched to any gene: 6. CDR3 loop: CASSAGGGVNEQFF. In DNA form, the CDR3 reads TGTGCCAGCAGTGCGGGGGGGGGCGTCAATGAGCAGTTCTTC.

In its sample, this clonotype was seen many times. V gene TRBV7-2 combines with J gene TRBJ2-1, with D uncertain. Germline lookup yields CDR1 SGHTA and CDR2 FQGNSA. The CDR3 spans 16 residues. V dropped 1 base and J dropped 9 bases, with 19 bases sitting between them. CDR3 loop: CASSLDWIERTGEQFF. Here the CDR3 DNA reads TGTGCCAGCAGCTTAGACTGGATTGAGCGCACCGGTGAGCAGTTCTTC.